This T cell receptor (beta chain) is from a study of blood T cell repertoires in COVID-19. Study background: Samples came from the United States, Italy and Spain, spanning acute and convalescent COVID-19. Sources were T cells, B-cell-depleted T cells, or PBMCs; the material itself was cDNA or gDNA.

This clone was counted a few times. The V and J ends lost 5 bases and 5 bases respectively, with 20 bases between them. The CDR3 totals 16 residues. CDR1 and CDR2 from the germline V gene are WNHNN and SYGVQD (reference sequence). As processed by the authors: Quantification of nucleated cells was approximated via reference gene primer amplification. Libraries were prepared by immunoSEQ multiplex PCR; TCRdb keeps only in-frame clonotypes and omits some of them. V and J calls and clone size are copied from that table; D and trimming were computed from the DNA. The sample consists of tens of thousands of clones, 83% of them appearing once.

The chain employs TRBV10-1 and TRBJ2-3, with a tentative D call TRBD1 (5 bases). This receptor was taken from a man between 65 and 85 years old with acute or convalescent COVID-19. The specimen sequenced was peripheral blood. CDR3 sequence: CASSPYPSGYGDTQYF. The CDR3 nucleotides read TGCGCCAGCAGTCCCTACCCCTCAGGGTACGGAGATACGCAGTATTTT.